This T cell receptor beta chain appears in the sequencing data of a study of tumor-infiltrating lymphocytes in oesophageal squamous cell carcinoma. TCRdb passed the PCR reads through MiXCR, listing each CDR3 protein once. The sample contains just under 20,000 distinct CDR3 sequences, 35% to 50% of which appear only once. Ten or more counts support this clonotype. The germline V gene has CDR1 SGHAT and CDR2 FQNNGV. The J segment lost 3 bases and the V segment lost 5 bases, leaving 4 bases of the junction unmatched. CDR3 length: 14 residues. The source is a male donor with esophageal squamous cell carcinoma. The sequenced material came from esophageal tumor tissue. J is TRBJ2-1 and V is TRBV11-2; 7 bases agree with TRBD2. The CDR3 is CASSPRTSYNEQFF. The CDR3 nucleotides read TGTGCCAGCAGCCCACGGACTAGCTACAATGAGCAGTTCTTC.